This is a list of T cell receptor beta chains from one sample in a study of cytomegalovirus exposure and HLA in healthy donors. Repertoires were generated with immunoSEQ multiplex PCR, while TCRdb's copy carries only in-frame clones and drops some. The sample shows tens of thousands of clones, 73% of them seen only once. Specimen: PBMCs. The receptors here all came from a man aged 45-65 years in good health and CMV-seronegative. CDR3s include the opening cysteine and the closing phenylalanine or tryptophan. Each record gives: V gene, clone size, D gene, J gene, CDR3 DNA, CDR3 protein. D genes are given only for firm matches. Clone sizes are given selectively: once, few, many, or a class where the clone is expanded.

>TRBV30|.|.|TRBJ1-5
TGTGCCTGGAGTGGCGGGGCACGCGACAATCAGCCCCAGCATTTT
CAWSGGARDNQPQHF
>TRBV7-7|.|.|TRBJ2-7
TGTGCTAGCAGCTCCGACAGGGCAGGAGGGGAGCAGTACTTC
CASSSDRAGGEQYF
>TRBV2|.|TRBD2|TRBJ2-5
TGTGCCAGCAGTCTCGTTAGCGGGGGAAAAGAGACCCAGTACTTC
CASSLVSGGKETQYF
>TRBV4-2|.|.|TRBJ1-5
TGTGCCAGCAGCCAAGGGGCCCAGGGCAATCAGCCCCAGCATTTT
CASSQGAQGNQPQHF
>TRBV9|.|.|TRBJ1-5
TGTGCCAGCAGCGTAGGGGGCAAGCAGCCCCAGCATTTT
CASSVGGKQPQHF
>TRBV6-6|.|.|TRBJ1-2
TGTGCCAGCTTGTGGGGGGGGGTCTATGGCTACACCTTC
CASLWGGVYGYTF
>TRBV11-2|.|.|TRBJ1-1
TGTGCCATCGACTGGGGCCTGAACACTGAAGCTTTCTTT
CAIDWGLNTEAFF
>TRBV28|.|.|TRBJ2-3
TGTGCCAGCAGTCTCATGAGAGGAGGCACAGATACGCAGTATTTT
CASSLMRGGTDTQYF
>TRBV9|.|TRBD1|TRBJ1-6
TGTGCCAGCAGCCTCGGACAGGATTCACCCCTCCACTTT
CASSLGQDSPLHF
>TRBV28|few|TRBD1|TRBJ2-4
TGTGCCAGCAGTCCCCCGACAGGGGGCAAAAACATTCAGTACTTC
CASSPPTGGKNIQYF
>TRBV4-1|medium-sized|.|TRBJ1-2
TGCGCCAGCAGCCTCAGGGGAGGCTACACCTTC
CASSLRGGYTF
>TRBV10-1|few|TRBD2|TRBJ2-3
TGCGCCAGCAGTGAGTTGCGGGGGGGCACGCAGTATTTT
CASSELRGGTQYF
>TRBV5-1|.|.|TRBJ1-1
TGCGCCAGCAGCTTTGGGACTGGGAACACTGAAGCTTTCTTT
CASSFGTGNTEAFF
>TRBV19|few|TRBD2|TRBJ2-1
TGTGCCAGTCGGACTAGCGGGGGGCGCAATGAGCAGTTCTTC
CASRTSGGRNEQFF
>TRBV10-1|.|.|TRBJ2-7
TGCGCCAGCAGTGAGCGGTTCGGGCAGGGGGGATACGAGCAGTACTTC
CASSERFGQGGYEQYF
>TRBV5-1|.|.|TRBJ2-2
TGCGCCAGCGGCGGACTCACCGGGGAGCTGTTTTTT
CASGGLTGELFF
>TRBV9|.|.|TRBJ2-3
TGTGCCAGCGGGGGGAGCACAGATACGCAGTATTTT
CASGGSTDTQYF
>TRBV5-1|.|TRBD1|TRBJ1-1
TGCGCCAGCAGCTTGTGGGGGCAGGGGGTAAACACTGAAGCTTTCTTT
CASSLWGQGVNTEAFF
>TRBV25-1|.|.|TRBJ1-6
TGTGCCAGCAGTCATAGGGGGGGTTCACCCCTCCACTTT
CASSHRGGSPLHF
>TRBV2|.|.|TRBJ1-4
TGTGCCAGCTCGGGATACTGGAATGAAAAACTGTTTTTT
CASSGYWNEKLFF
>TRBV6-1|once|.|TRBJ1-2
TGTGCCAGCAGCCCCCCAGGGGCCTCCAAACACACCTTC
CASSPPGASKHTF
>TRBV6-5|few|TRBD1|TRBJ1-2
TGTGCCAGCAGTTACTCTGGACAGGGGGCTGATGGCTACACCTTC
CASSYSGQGADGYTF
>TRBV9|.|TRBD1|TRBJ1-3
TGTGCCAGCAGCGTAGATCAGGGGGCGCGAAGAAACACCATATATTTT
CASSVDQGARRNTIYF
>TRBV4-2|.|TRBD1|TRBJ2-3
TGTGCCAGCAGCCCTGACAGGGGGACAGATACGCAGTATTTT
CASSPDRGTDTQYF
>TRBV5-1|.|.|TRBJ1-2
TGCGCCAGCAGCTTGTCTTCCCTTTCTGGCTACACCTTC
CASSLSSLSGYTF
>TRBV19|.|TRBD1|TRBJ1-3
TGTGCCAGTAGTAGGACAGGACCCGGAAACACCATATATTTT
CASSRTGPGNTIYF
>TRBV6-1|.|.|TRBJ1-4
TGTGCCACCCACTCGGGATTGCGGCGGGAAAAACTGTTTTTT
CATHSGLRREKLFF
>TRBV10-3|.|.|TRBJ2-7
TGTGCCATCAGAGTTACTAGCCGGGGTTACGAGCAGTACTTC
CAIRVTSRGYEQYF
>TRBV18|.|.|TRBJ2-2
TGTGCCAGCTCACCACCTTATACAGGGTCAACCGGGGAGCTGTTTTTT
CASSPPYTGSTGELFF
>TRBV5-6|.|.|TRBJ2-1
TGTGCCAGCAGCTCTACGACCGGGGTCAATGAGCAGTTCTTC
CASSSTTGVNEQFF
>TRBV27|.|.|TRBJ1-5
TGTGCCAGCAGTCCCCAGGTTAGCAATCAGCCCCAGCATTTT
CASSPQVSNQPQHF